This T cell receptor beta chain is from a study of T cell repertoires in cytomegalovirus infection. Trimming cost V 7 bases and J 0 bases, with 11 bases left between them. CDR1 MNHEY and CDR2 SVGEGT come from the germline V gene. The CDR3 is 14 amino acids. A single record per CDR3 protein comes from TCRdb applying MiXCR to the reads. The table shows hundreds of thousands of distinct CDR3 sequences, with 20% to 30% occurring only once. The clonotype comes from a human donor in good health (CMV status not recorded). Some clones in this sample may be carry-over from other donors' samples. Material: CD8+ T cells from PBMCs. The rearrangement uses TRBV6-2 or TRBV6-3 and TRBJ2-3, with D perhaps matching TRBD2 (5 bases). CDR3 residues: CASKSGGSTDTQYF. CDR3 nucleotides: TGTGCCAGCAAGAGCGGCGGTAGCACAGATACGCAGTATTTT.